Listed here are 17 T cell receptor beta chains from one sample, sequenced in a study of metastatic and nonmetastatic thyroid tumors. MiXCR re-clonotyped the PCR reads for TCRdb. The sample has roughly 71,000 clones; less than 20% are singletons. Before thyroid surgery, none of the patients had received any treatment. The sequenced sample was blood. These receptors all come from a female donor with papillary thyroid cancer or a benign thyroid nodule (not recorded which). Some clones in this sample may be carry-over from other donors' samples.

The J gene is TRBJ2-7, the V gene TRBV19; D is perhaps TRBD1 or TRBD2 (5 bases each). V lost 4 bases and J lost 6, with 10 bases in between. CDR1 is LNHDA and CDR2 is SQIVND in the germline V gene (reference sequence). There are 12 residues in the CDR3. The CDR3 DNA reads TGTGCCAGTAGTACATTGGGGGTCGAGCAGTACTTC. Translated, it gives CASSTLGVEQYF.

This clone was recorded at least ten times. The chain is built from TRBV11-2 and TRBJ2-7; possibly TRBD2 for D (7 bases). Germline CDR1 reads SGHAT; CDR2 reads FQNNGV. Trimming took 5 bases from V and 0 from J, leaving 17 bases between them. This CDR3 comprises 16 residues. CDR3 coding DNA: TGTGCCAGCAGCCCCTGGGGGGGGCCGGCCTCCTACGAGCAGTACTTC. Amino acid sequence: CASSPWGGPASYEQYF.

This clone has at least ten counts. The chain recombines TRBV24-1 with TRBJ2-3; D not resolved. The germline V gene encodes CDR1 KGHDR and CDR2 SFDVKD. The CDR3 covers 17 residues. V was cut by 5 bases and J by 0 bases, with 17 bases left in between. CDR3: CATSAVDSRFSTDTQYF. The CDR3 DNA sequence: TGTGCCACCAGTGCCGTCGACTCCCGATTTAGCACAGATACGCAGTATTTT.

This clone was seen a few times. This chain connects TRBV12-3 or TRBV12-4 to TRBJ2-7; no clear D gene. Deletions cut 6 bases from V and 6 bases from J, with 12 bases between. CDR3 length: 12 residues. CDR3 nucleotide sequence: TGTGCCAGCAGCTTGTTCCCGGGCGAGCAGTACTTC. It specifies CASSLFPGEQYF.

This clone was detected many times. The CDR3 DNA reads as TGTGCCAGCGCACAGCTAACATCGTTTTTTGAGCAGTTCTTC. The encoded protein is CASAQLTSFFEQFF. This chain connects TRBV11-2 to TRBJ2-1; D gene ambiguous. V lost 8 bases to trimming and J lost 9 bases, with 20 bases between them. Germline V gene lookup returns CDR1 SGHAT and CDR2 FQNNGV. This CDR3 is built from 14 residues.

There are many counts of this clone. The chain joins TRBV6-1 to TRBJ1-6; D unclear. The V end lost 5 bases, the J end lost 8 bases, and 7 bases lay between the germline ends. The CDR3 has 12 amino acids. Germline V gene lookup returns CDR1 MNHNS and CDR2 SASEGT. Written as DNA, the CDR3 is TGTGCCAGCAGTCGGGTGGATTCACCCCTCCACTTT. It translates to CASSRVDSPLHF.

The genes are TRBV14 and TRBJ1-3; D unresolved. Germline CDR1 is SGHDN and CDR2 is FVKESK. V lost 0 bases and J 10 bases, leaving 13 bases between the germline ends. The CDR3 covers 14 residues. The CDR3 DNA is TGTGCCAGCAGCCAAGATAATACCCGGAGGACCATATATTTT. This sequence encodes CASSQDNTRRTIYF.

The chain recombines TRBV11-2 with TRBJ1-4; no clear D. Germline assignment: CDR1 SGHAT and CDR2 FQNNGV. Trimming took 5 bases from V and 2 from J, leaving 12 bases between them. The CDR3 totals 15 residues. The CDR3 spells CASSVNKRTNEKLFF. CDR3 nucleotide sequence: TGTGCCAGCAGCGTAAACAAAAGGACTAATGAAAAACTGTTTTTT.

This clone was counted at least ten times. The chain recombines TRBV29-1 with TRBJ1-1, with D perhaps matching TRBD1 (6 bases). V dropped 6 bases and J dropped 5 bases, with 16 bases sitting between them. There are 13 residues in the CDR3. In germline, CDR1 is SQVTM, CDR2 ANQGSEA. The CDR3 DNA follows: TGCAGCGTCGTCTACAGGGAAGGTACTGAAGCTTTCTTT. Its protein product is CSVVYREGTEAFF.

This clone was recorded at least ten times. This chain connects TRBV12-3 or TRBV12-4 to TRBJ2-2, with 7 nucleotides matching TRBD1. This CDR3 region has 15 residues. The J segment lost 4 bases and the V segment lost 4 bases, leaving 6 bases of the junction unmatched. The CDR3 region is CASSSPGQPTGELFF. CDR3 nucleotide sequence: TGTGCCAGCAGTTCTCCGGGACAGCCCACCGGGGAGCTGTTTTTT.

This chain connects TRBV6-6 to TRBJ2-7, with D possibly being TRBD1 (6 bases). CDR3 length: 13 residues. V was shortened by 2 bases and J by 2 bases, with 7 bases between the two germline ends. Germline lookup yields CDR1 MNHNY and CDR2 SVGAGI (reference sequence). CDR3: CASSYGTTYEQYF. In DNA form, the CDR3 reads TGTGCCAGCAGTTACGGGACAACCTACGAGCAGTACTTC.

V and J are TRBV12-3 or TRBV12-4 and TRBJ2-7; D unresolved. Trimming took 1 base from V and 2 from J, leaving 3 bases between them. The CDR3 is 12 residues long. Written as DNA, the CDR3 is TGTGCCAGCAGTTTAGATCCCTACGAGCAGTACTTC. This gives the protein CASSLDPYEQYF.

The rearrangement joins TRBV3-1 to TRBJ1-6; 10 bases map to TRBD1. The CDR3 covers 15 residues. From germline, CDR1 is LGHDT and CDR2 YNNKEL (reference sequence). With 3 bases clipped from V and 7 bases from J, the junction kept 3 bases outside the gene matches. The CDR3 DNA reads TGTGCCAGCAGCCACGCGGACAGGGGGAATTCACCCCTCCACTTT. It translates to CASSHADRGNSPLHF.

In its sample, this clone was seen many times. V is TRBV3-1 and J is TRBJ1-4; 7 bases fit TRBD1. Germline assignment: CDR1 LGHDT and CDR2 YNNKEL (reference sequence). The CDR3 loop spans 15 amino acids. The J segment lost 3 bases and the V segment lost 4 bases, leaving 5 bases of the junction unmatched. The CDR3 reads CASSLSGTANEKLFF. The DNA for the CDR3 is TGTGCCAGCAGCCTCTCCGGGACAGCTAATGAAAAACTGTTTTTT.

This clone was seen repeatedly, ten times or more. The genes are TRBV19 and TRBJ1-4; TRBD1 might be the D (6 bases). The CDR3 is 16 residues long. V dropped 3 bases and J dropped 5 bases, with 16 bases sitting between them. Germline loops: CDR1 LNHDA, CDR2 SQIVND (reference sequence). The CDR3 spells CASSIPTGRGNEKLFF. CDR3 DNA sequence: TGTGCCAGTAGTATCCCGACAGGACGGGGGAATGAAAAACTGTTTTTT.

This clone has ten or more counts. V usage is TRBV7-8 and J usage is TRBJ2-7, with D perhaps matching TRBD1 (5 bases). The CDR3 consists of 16 residues. V was trimmed by 1 base and J by 1 base, leaving 14 bases between them. Germline-derived CDR1 and CDR2 are SGHVS and FQNEAQ. CDR3 protein: CASSLGVRGGSYEQYF. CDR3 DNA sequence: TGTGCCAGCAGCTTAGGGGTAAGGGGTGGGTCCTACGAGCAGTACTTC.

This clone was detected ten times or more. This rearrangement joins TRBV19 to TRBJ1-1, with D unclear. Germline V gene data show CDR1 as LNHDA and CDR2 as SQIVND (reference sequence). This CDR3 has 13 residues. The V end lost 9 bases, the J end lost 2 bases, and 13 bases lay between the germline ends. The CDR3 DNA follows: TGTGCCAGCCTAGAGTGGGGAAACACTGAAGCTTTCTTT. Residues: CASLEWGNTEAFF.